The 8 T cell receptor beta chains given below trace back to one sample, sequenced in a study of T cells in Graves' hyperthyroidism and ophthalmopathy. Researchers amplified the TCR beta CDR3 regions from RNA transcripts. The HTBI primer set was used in a first-round RT-PCR of the TCR CDR3. MiXCR, applied by TCRdb to the multiplex PCR reads, yields one record per CDR3 protein. The sample shows 540,000 or so distinct CDR3 sequences, under 60% of them seen only once. Sequences were obtained from peripheral blood or thyroid tissue (not recorded which). These receptors were obtained from an adult woman with Graves' disease, either hyperthyroidism or ophthalmopathy (not recorded which).

In its sample, this clonotype was seen many times. This sequence joins TRBV19 and TRBJ1-1; D is unresolved. The CDR3 spans 14 residues. Germline CDR1 reads LNHDA; CDR2 reads SQIVND (reference sequence). Between the trimmed V and J ends, which lost 3 bases and 0 bases, there was a span of 8 bases. The CDR3 reads CASSINGLNTEAFF. The CDR3 nucleotides read TGTGCCAGTAGTATTAATGGGCTGAACACTGAAGCTTTCTTT.

The rearrangement links TRBV2 to TRBJ1-1; D unresolved. The V gene lost 4 bases and the J gene lost 11 bases, with 20 bases spanning the gap. Germline CDR1 SNHLY, CDR2 FYNNEI. The CDR3 is made up of 14 amino acids. CDR3 amino acids: CASSAIGPGLGAFF. The CDR3 bases are TGTGCCAGCAGTGCCATAGGTCCAGGTCTTGGGGCTTTCTTT. Using reference TRBV2 and TRBJ1-1 for the parts outside the CDR3, the full variable domain is EPEVTQTPSHQVTQMGQEVILRCVPISNHLYFYWYRQILGQKVEFLVSFYNNEISEKSEIFDDQFSVERPDGSNFTLKIRSTKLEDSAMYFCASSAIGPGLGAFFGQGTRLTVV.

The chain joins TRBV28 to TRBJ2-7; possibly TRBD1 or TRBD2 for D (5 bases each). There are 14 residues in the CDR3. Trimming took off 8 bases at V and 1 base at J, with 15 bases between the two ends. CDR1 MDHEN and CDR2 SYDVKM come from the germline V gene. This CDR3 is CASLAKGLSYEQYF. CDR3 DNA: TGTGCCAGCCTAGCAAAGGGGTTGTCCTACGAGCAGTACTTC.

This clonotype was counted ten times or more. The chain combines TRBV4-1 with TRBJ1-5; D not certain. V lost 0 bases and J lost 4, with 13 bases in between. There are 16 residues in the CDR3. Germline values: CDR1 MGHRA, CDR2 YSYEKL. The CDR3 loop is CASSQDPASTNQPQHF. CDR3 sequence (DNA): TGCGCCAGCAGCCAAGATCCCGCCTCCACTAATCAGCCCCAGCATTTT.

V and J are TRBV2 and TRBJ1-3, with D possibly TRBD1 on 5 matching bases. Germline values: CDR1 SNHLY, CDR2 FYNNEI. The CDR3 has 17 residues. The V and J ends lost 4 bases and 0 bases respectively, with 16 bases between them. Here the CDR3 reads CASSARDATLSGNTIYF. In DNA, the CDR3 is TGTGCCAGCAGTGCAAGGGACGCAACCCTCTCTGGAAACACCATATATTTT.

Ten or more counts support this clonotype. The V call is TRBV2, the J call TRBJ2-5; TRBD2 aligns across 13 bases. The J segment lost 5 bases and the V segment lost 7 bases, leaving 13 bases of the junction unmatched. The CDR3 contains 17 residues. Germline V CDR1 and CDR2: SNHLY, FYNNEI. The CDR3 region is CASITSGRARSGETQYF. Here the CDR3 DNA reads TGTGCCAGCATTACTAGCGGGAGGGCCCGGTCCGGGGAGACCCAGTACTTC.

Points on this clonotype: A read error may produce the germline difference seen at one junction end. V usage is TRBV15 and J usage is TRBJ2-1; no definite D call. The CDR3 loop spans 13 amino acids. CDR1 is LNHNV and CDR2 is YYDKDF in the germline V gene (reference sequence). The CDR3 DNA is TGTGCCTCCAGCAGAGATGGAGTGGATGAGCAGTTCTTC. Protein sequence: CASSRDGVDEQFF.

This clonotype has only a few counts. The chain has TRBV10-3 and TRBJ2-3; D gene unclear. The length of the CDR3 is 12 residues. V lost 8 bases to trimming and J lost 0 bases, with 6 bases between them. Germline V gene data show CDR1 as ENHRY and CDR2 as SYGVKD. The CDR3 region has the DNA TGTGCCATCGGCGTTAGCACAGATACGCAGTATTTT. Translated, it gives CAIGVSTDTQYF.